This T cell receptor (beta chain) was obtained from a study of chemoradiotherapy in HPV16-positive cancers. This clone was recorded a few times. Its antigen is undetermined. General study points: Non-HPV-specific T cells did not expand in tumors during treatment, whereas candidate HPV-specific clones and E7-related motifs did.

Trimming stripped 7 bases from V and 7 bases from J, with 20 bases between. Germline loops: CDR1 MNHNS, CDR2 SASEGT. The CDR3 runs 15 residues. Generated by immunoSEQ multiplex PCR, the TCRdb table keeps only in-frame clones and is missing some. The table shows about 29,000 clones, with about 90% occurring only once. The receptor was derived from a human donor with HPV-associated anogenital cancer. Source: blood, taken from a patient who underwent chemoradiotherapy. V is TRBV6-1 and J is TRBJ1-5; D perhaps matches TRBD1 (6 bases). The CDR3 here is CASKGESQGYQPQHF. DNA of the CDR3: TGTGCCAGCAAGGGGGAGTCACAGGGATACCAGCCCCAGCATTTT.